This T cell receptor (beta chain) was recovered during a study of blood T cell repertoires in COVID-19. Followed over time, Seattle patients had been enrolled while infection was active. Original analysis: Using reference gene primer amplification, nucleated cell counts were estimated. Some clones are missing from TCRdb's copy, which holds only in-frame ones; the method was immunoSEQ multiplex PCR. That table furnishes V, J and clone size, whereas the DNA furnished D and trimming. This table has hundreds of thousands of clones, 83% appearing once. The CDR3 totals 15 residues. V lost 0 bases and J lost 8, with 16 bases in between. Germline V gene lookup returns CDR1 LNHNV and CDR2 YYDKDF (reference sequence).

V and J are TRBV15 and TRBJ1-2; D remains unclear. Material for sequencing was peripheral blood. This TCR was sampled from a woman aged 25-40 years with COVID-19, enrolled during active disease. CDR3 residues: CATSRDGGGPKGYTF. In DNA form, the CDR3 reads TGTGCCACCAGCAGAGATGGTGGCGGTCCGAAGGGCTACACCTTC.